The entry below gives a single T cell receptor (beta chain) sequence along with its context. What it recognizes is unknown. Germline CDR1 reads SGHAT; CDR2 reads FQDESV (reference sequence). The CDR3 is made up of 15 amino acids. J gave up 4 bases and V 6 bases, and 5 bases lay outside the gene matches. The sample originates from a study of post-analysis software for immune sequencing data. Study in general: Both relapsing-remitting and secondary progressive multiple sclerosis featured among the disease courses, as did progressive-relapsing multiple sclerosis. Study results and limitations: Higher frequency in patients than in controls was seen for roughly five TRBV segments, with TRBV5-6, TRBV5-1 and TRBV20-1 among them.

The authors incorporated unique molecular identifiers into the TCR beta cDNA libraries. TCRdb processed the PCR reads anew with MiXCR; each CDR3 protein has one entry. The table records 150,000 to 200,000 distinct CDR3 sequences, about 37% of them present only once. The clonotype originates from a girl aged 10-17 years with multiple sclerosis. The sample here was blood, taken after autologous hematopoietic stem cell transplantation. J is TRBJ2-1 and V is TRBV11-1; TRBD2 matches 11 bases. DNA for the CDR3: TGTGCCAGCAGGGCCGGGACTAGCGGTTACAATGAGCAGTTCTTC. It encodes CASRAGTSGYNEQFF.